These 6 T cell receptor beta chains originate from one sample sequenced in a study of blood T cell repertoires in COVID-19. Produced via immunoSEQ multiplex PCR; TCRdb's table is partial and in-frame only. The sample shows a few hundred thousand clones, around 90% of them seen only once. The specimen sequenced was peripheral blood. Receptors were obtained from a woman aged 45-60 years who had recovered from COVID-19.

V and J are TRBV30 and TRBJ1-1, with 9 positions matching TRBD1. The germline CDR1 and CDR2 sequences are GTSNPN and SVGIG (reference sequence). V dropped 0 bases and J dropped 2; count of bases not matched to a gene: 4. This CDR3 region has 15 residues. CDR3 amino acids: CAWSVQGAINTEAFF. CDR3 in DNA: TGTGCCTGGAGTGTACAGGGGGCGATTAACACTGAAGCTTTCTTT.

This rearrangement joins TRBV5-1 to TRBJ2-5, with no clear D. This CDR3 has 12 residues. The germline V gene encodes CDR1 SGHRS and CDR2 YFSETQ. Trimming pared 4 bases from V and 7 bases from J, leaving 11 bases between. CDR3 coding DNA: TGCGCCAGCAGCCTTCCTCGAGGGACCCAGTACTTC. This gives the protein CASSLPRGTQYF.

The gene calls are TRBV27 and TRBJ1-2; no reliable D call. CDR3 length: 14 amino acids. Germline CDR1 reads MNHEY; CDR2 reads SMNVEV (reference sequence). The ends were cut back, 5 bases at V and 4 bases at J, with 14 bases in the middle. This chain's CDR3 is CASSPHTSLYGYTF. The CDR3 coding sequence is TGTGCCAGCAGTCCCCACACTAGCCTCTATGGCTACACCTTC.

This rearrangement joins TRBV5-1 to TRBJ1-2; no firm D call. Germline V gene data show CDR1 as SGHRS and CDR2 as YFSETQ. The V gene lost 0 bases and the J gene lost 8 bases, with 11 bases spanning the gap. This CDR3 is 13 amino acids long. The CDR3 region is CASSLDRPGGYTF. In DNA, the CDR3 is TGCGCCAGCAGCTTGGATAGGCCGGGGGGCTACACCTTC.

The J gene is TRBJ2-7, the V gene TRBV19; tentative D call: TRBD1 (5 bases). CDR1 and CDR2 (germline): LNHDA, SQIVND (reference sequence). Trimming cost V 6 bases and J 2 bases, with 14 bases left between them. CDR3 length equals 14 residues. CDR3 amino acids: CASSLRQRAYEQYF. DNA for the CDR3: TGTGCCAGTAGCCTCAGACAGCGAGCCTACGAGCAGTACTTC. Combining the CDR3 with reference TRBV19 and TRBJ2-7 gives the whole variable domain DGGITQSPKYLFRKEGQNVTLSCEQNLNHDAMYWYRQDPGQGLRLIYYSQIVNDFQKGDIAEGYSVSREKKESFPLTVTSAQKNPTAFYLCASSLRQRAYEQYFGPGTRLTVT.

J is TRBJ1-1 and V is TRBV4-1, with 8 bases aligning to TRBD1. Germline V gene lookup returns CDR1 MGHRA and CDR2 YSYEKL. The CDR3 consists of 17 residues. The V gene end was trimmed by 5 bases and the J gene end by 3 bases; junction bases not matched to a gene: 14. This chain's CDR3 is CASSASGLQGGYTEAFF. The DNA for the CDR3 is TGCGCCAGCAGCGCCTCTGGACTACAGGGGGGGTACACTGAAGCTTTCTTT.